This T cell receptor (beta chain) was captured by sequencing in a study of T-cell reconstitution after alpha-beta-depleted transplantation in children. Study-level findings and limits: After transplant, high TCRbeta diversity at day 60 in some patients arose from surviving recipient T cells and thymic progenitors. Reports say that about two months after transplant, the alpha-beta T cells came out of several hundred graft clones that had expanded. A year had passed since transplant, and T-cell counts and diversity by then came mostly from newly produced T cells.

This clonotype was detected a few times. Its antigen remains unknown. Researchers prepared the TCRbeta library using unique molecular identifiers, the study reports. MiXCR, run by TCRdb on the PCR reads, gives a single entry per CDR3 protein. The profile shows more than 400,000 distinct CDR3 sequences, 9.5% to 12% of them singletons. The material sequenced was PBMCs, mostly from graft donor cells, taken 180 days after TCRalphabeta/CD19-depleted stem cell transplant. The receptor was derived from a female patient aged 2-9 years who had a stem cell transplant for aplastic anemia, so the T cells may come from the graft donor.

CDR3 coding DNA: TGTGCTGGGCAGCTAAGGACTAGCGGGAGAGGGGCCGGGGAGCTGTTTTTT. It codes for CAGQLRTSGRGAGELFF. The chain joins TRBV7-2 to TRBJ2-2; 13 bases are shared with TRBD2. This CDR3 has 17 residues. CDR1 and CDR2 (germline): SGHTA, FQGNSA.